This T cell receptor (beta chain) was sequenced for a study of lymphopenia after photon versus proton radiotherapy. After removal of 2 bases from V and 2 bases from J, the junction contained 4 bases not matched to a gene. Germline CDR1 SGDLS, CDR2 YYNGEE. The CDR3 extends over 16 amino acids. The table came from immunoSEQ multiplex PCR; TCRdb's copy has only in-frame clones and leaves some out. The sample shows about 49,000 clones, more than 70% of them seen only once. Points on this clone: Antigen: not known.

Points from the study as a whole: Proton therapy kept repertoires fairly stable, unlike photons, which gained effector/memory cells. Larger post-nadir TCR diversity loss correlated inversely with survival in deceased patients. After lymphocyte nadir, photon-treated repertoires showed oligoclonal expansion, especially CD8+ Temra.

The genes are TRBV9 and TRBJ2-5; 12 bases map to TRBD2. The sequence was collected from a man aged 45-65 years with gastric cancer. Sample: peripheral blood, taken from a patient treated with photon-based radiotherapy. The CDR3 here is CASSVGTSGYQETQYF. CDR3 nucleotides: TGTGCCAGCAGCGTTGGGACTAGCGGGTATCAAGAGACCCAGTACTTC.